One and the same sample provided the 17 T cell receptor beta chains below, sequenced in a study of blood T cell repertoires in COVID-19. Sequencing was performed with immunoSEQ multiplex PCR; in TCRdb, only in-frame clones are kept and a portion is missing. Of tens of thousands of clones listed, approximately 90% are singletons. Sequenced material: peripheral blood. The receptors originated from a woman between 50 and 59 years old in a cohort sampled during active COVID-19.

The V call is TRBV3-1 (or the pseudogene TRBV3-2), the J call TRBJ1-2; no clear D. Germline loops: CDR1 LGHDT, CDR2 YNNKEL (reference sequence). The ends were cut back, 0 bases at V and 8 bases at J, with 16 bases in the middle. The CDR3 runs to 15 residues. Here the CDR3 reads CASSQDLGAPIGYTF. The CDR3 coding sequence is TGTGCCAGCAGCCAAGATCTAGGAGCGCCCATCGGCTACACCTTC.

This clone showed up just once. This chain uses TRBV19 with TRBJ1-4, with D tentatively TRBD1 (6 bases). The V gene lost 8 bases and the J gene lost 2 bases, with 15 bases spanning the gap. The CDR3 runs 15 residues. CDR1 LNHDA and CDR2 SQIVND come from the germline V gene (reference sequence). The CDR3 reads CASSGGGATNEKLFF. In DNA form, the CDR3 reads TGTGCCAGTTCCGGCGGGGGGGCGACTAATGAAAAACTGTTTTTT.

The chain combines TRBV2 with TRBJ2-1; D is uncertain. This CDR3 is built from 14 residues. Between the trimmed V and J ends, which lost 8 bases and 5 bases, there was a span of 16 bases. Germline V gene data show CDR1 as SNHLY and CDR2 as FYNNEI. The CDR3 coding sequence is TGTGCCAGCCCGACCGGGTTATTCAACAATGAGCAGTTCTTC. This encodes CASPTGLFNNEQFF.

V is TRBV2 and J is TRBJ1-1; 8 bases are shared with TRBD1. The CDR3 extends over 16 amino acids. Per the germline V gene, CDR1 is SNHLY and CDR2 is FYNNEI. The junction had 11 bases not matched to a gene; V was cut back by 3 bases and J by 5 bases. The CDR3 nucleotides read TGTGCCAGCAGTGATCCGGGGGGCAGGGGGCGGACTGAAGCTTTCTTT. Amino acids: CASSDPGGRGRTEAFF.

J is TRBJ2-5 and V is TRBV10-3, with D possibly matching TRBD2 (5 bases). Trimming cost V 3 bases and J 5 bases, with 10 bases left between them. This CDR3 is 13 amino acids long. Germline lookup yields CDR1 ENHRY and CDR2 SYGVKD. The CDR3, as DNA: TGTGCCATCAGTGATGTGAGGGAGGAGACCCAGTACTTC. It yields the protein CAISDVREETQYF.

This clone was seen ten or more times. The gene calls are TRBV6-6 and TRBJ1-2; 9 positions match TRBD1. The CDR3 totals 15 residues. CDR1 and CDR2 (germline): MNHNY, SVGAGI (reference sequence). V dropped 0 bases and J dropped 7; count of bases not matched to a gene: 6. The DNA for the CDR3 is TGTGCCAGCAGTTACTCGATTGGGACAGGGTCTGGCTACACCTTC. Its translation is CASSYSIGTGSGYTF.

V gene TRBV7-3 combines with J gene TRBJ2-5; D is possibly TRBD2 (5 bases). The CDR3 loop spans 14 amino acids. V lost 1 base to trimming and J lost 5 bases, with 11 bases between them. Germline V gene sequence: CDR1 SGHTA, CDR2 FQGTGA. The CDR3 DNA is TGTGCCAGCAGCTTAAATGGCGGGTCCGAGACCCAGTACTTC. This codes for CASSLNGGSETQYF.

CDR3 nucleotide sequence: TGTGCCAGCAGTACTGACAGGGGCAATCAGCCCCAGCATTTT. This gives the protein CASSTDRGNQPQHF. This chain joins TRBV6-5 and TRBJ1-5; 7 nucleotides match TRBD1. Germline values: CDR1 MNHEY, CDR2 SVGAGI. Losses at the gene ends were 5 bases for V and 2 bases for J; bases not matched to a gene: 3. The CDR3 sequence is 14 residues long.

This sequence joins TRBV6-5 and TRBJ1-2, with 8 bases fitting TRBD1. Germline loops: CDR1 MNHEY, CDR2 SVGAGI. CDR3 length: 14 amino acids. The trim removed 6 bases at V and 2 bases at J, leaving 5 bases unmatched. Here the CDR3 reads CASSVGQGNYGYTF. The CDR3 DNA is TGTGCCAGCAGCGTAGGACAGGGCAACTATGGCTACACCTTC.

The chain couples TRBV27 to TRBJ1-2; 10 bases line up with TRBD1. Trimming took 5 bases from V and 7 from J; bases not matched to a gene: 7. CDR1 and CDR2 from the germline V gene are MNHEY and SMNVEV (reference sequence). The CDR3 is made up of 14 amino acids. DNA of the CDR3: TGTGCCAGCAGTCCCGGACAGGGGGAGGTTGGCTACACCTTC. This encodes CASSPGQGEVGYTF.

J is TRBJ2-2 and V is TRBV4-1; 7 nucleotides align to TRBD1. J was trimmed by 6 bases and V by 11 bases; bases with no gene match: 12. Germline V gene sequence: CDR1 MGHRA, CDR2 YSYEKL. The CDR3 loop spans 14 amino acids. The CDR3 nucleotides read TGCGCCGGCCGAGAGCACAGGGGTGCCGGGGAGCTGTTTTTT. It specifies CAGREHRGAGELFF.

This chain links TRBV19 with TRBJ1-5; 7 nucleotides line up with TRBD1. Unmatched junction bases numbered 8, after V lost 3 bases and J lost 0 bases. The CDR3 has 17 amino acids. CDR1 LNHDA and CDR2 SQIVND come from the germline V gene (reference sequence). As DNA, the CDR3 is TGTGCCAGTAGTATCTTGCAGGGACAGAATAGCAATCAGCCCCAGCATTTT. Protein: CASSILQGQNSNQPQHF.

Only one count was recorded for this clone. The rearrangement joins TRBV11-1 to TRBJ2-6; D perhaps matches TRBD2 (5 bases). There are 15 residues in the CDR3. In germline, CDR1 is SGHAT, CDR2 FQDESV (reference sequence). V was cut by 6 bases and J by 2 bases, with 11 bases left in between. DNA of the CDR3: TGTGCCAGCAGTCTAGAGGGAGCTGGGGCCAACGTCCTGACTTTC. Its translation: CASSLEGAGANVLTF.

The sample holds one count of this clone. V and J are TRBV7-9 and TRBJ2-3, with 7 bases identical to TRBD1. Germline V gene lookup returns CDR1 SEHNR and CDR2 FQNEAQ (reference sequence). Trimming at V came to 5 bases and at J to 14 bases, leaving 19 bases not matched to a gene. The CDR3 is 15 residues long. The CDR3: CASSVGQVLSPALYF. CDR3 coding DNA: TGTGCCAGCAGCGTCGGACAGGTGCTTTCCCCCGCGCTGTATTTT.

The V call is TRBV11-3, the J call TRBJ2-3, with 8 bases aligning to TRBD1. V lost 1 base and J lost 5; bases outside the gene matches: 2. This CDR3 is built from 14 residues. CDR1 is SGHNT, CDR2 YENEEA, per germline. CDR3 in DNA: TGTGCCAGCAGCTTAGGCAGGGGGCTAGATACGCAGTATTTT. Residues: CASSLGRGLDTQYF.

The chain employs TRBV19 and TRBJ2-7; possible D gene TRBD1, 6 bases. V was clipped by 6 bases and J by 0 bases, with 12 bases between them. CDR3 size: 14 residues. The V gene's germline CDR1 is LNHDA and CDR2 SQIVND (reference sequence). The CDR3 sequence: CASRISGVSYEQYF. The CDR3 nucleotides read TGTGCCAGTAGGATATCAGGGGTCTCCTACGAGCAGTACTTC.

A word on this clone: Different DNA sequences within this sample yield the same CDR3. The V gene is TRBV3-1 (or the pseudogene TRBV3-2), the J gene TRBJ1-1, with 7 bases identical to TRBD1. With V trimmed by 1 base and J by 1 base, 0 bases remained unmatched. Germline V gene sequence: CDR1 LGHDT, CDR2 YNNKEL (reference sequence). The CDR3 is 14 amino acids. This CDR3 is CASSQGQGNTEAFF. The CDR3 DNA reads TGTGCCAGCAGCCAAGGACAGGGGAACACTGAAGCTTTCTTT.